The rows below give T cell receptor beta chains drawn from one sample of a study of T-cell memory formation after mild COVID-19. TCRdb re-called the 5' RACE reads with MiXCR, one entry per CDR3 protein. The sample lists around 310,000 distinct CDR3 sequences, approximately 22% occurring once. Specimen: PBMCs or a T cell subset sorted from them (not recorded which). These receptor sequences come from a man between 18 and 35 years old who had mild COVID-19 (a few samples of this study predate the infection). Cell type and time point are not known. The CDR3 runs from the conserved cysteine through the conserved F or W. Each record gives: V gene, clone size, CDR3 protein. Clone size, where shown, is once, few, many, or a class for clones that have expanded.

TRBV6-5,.,CASRVGTGAGNEQFF
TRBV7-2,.,CASSANTGRETQYF
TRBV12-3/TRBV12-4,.,CASSPRGGLSGNTIYF
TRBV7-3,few,CASSPGGAPDTQYF
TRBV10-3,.,CAIRGTDNTEAFF
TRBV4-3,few,CASSQGTGATYNEQFF
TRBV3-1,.,CASSETGELSYGYTF
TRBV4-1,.,CASSQDALAGEANNEQFF
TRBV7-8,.,CASRPTSGGGETQYF
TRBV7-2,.,CASSLEGFSPEAFF
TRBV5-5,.,CASSLDRGEFSNTGELFF
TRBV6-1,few,CASLTGFFQPQHF
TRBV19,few,CASTSQAGRAITDTQYF
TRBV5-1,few,CASSLLRGASTDTQYF
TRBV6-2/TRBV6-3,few,CASSGGLGSYEQYF
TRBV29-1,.,CSMRRHSSGNTIYF
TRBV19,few,CASSRLQNSNTGELFF
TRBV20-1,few,CSAARLVGEAFF
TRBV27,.,CASSWASTGNEKLFF
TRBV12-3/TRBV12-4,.,CASSRGGNNEQFF
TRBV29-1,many,CSVEDGRGGNQPQHF
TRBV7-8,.,CASSLSRAEAFF
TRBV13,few,CASSLGLAAGHFF
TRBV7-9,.,CASSFGPRDEQFF
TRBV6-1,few,CASSGFLVVAGEETQYF
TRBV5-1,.,CASSLSGGDWETQYF
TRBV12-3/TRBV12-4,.,CASTLGTGTGANVLTF
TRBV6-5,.,CASRPTGTNYGYTF
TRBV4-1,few,CASSHKTGTLNTEAFF
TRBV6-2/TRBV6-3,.,CATKWPGTPYEQYF
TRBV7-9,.,CASSPLDRPYEQYF
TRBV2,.,CASRGRQGNTGELFF
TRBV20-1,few,CSAGGDSRYHQPQHF
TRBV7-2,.,CASSLGSGKAYEQYF
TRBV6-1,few,CASRPRDTPSYEQYF
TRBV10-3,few,CAISGTGLSYEQYF
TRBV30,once,CAWMRDRESPLHF
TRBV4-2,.,CASSQTGLSYNEQFF
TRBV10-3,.,CAIGTGENTIYF
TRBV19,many,CASSITAHSNQPQHF
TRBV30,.,CAWSSQGNTEAFF
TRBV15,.,CATSRDHRGGLETQYF
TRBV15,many,CATSRWETGGGEDTQYF
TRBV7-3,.,CASSAQQGDYEQYF
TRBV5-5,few,CASSLDVSGFYGYTF
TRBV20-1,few,CSARDPQSGYFNYGYTF
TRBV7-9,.,CASQGEASNEKLFF
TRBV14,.,CASSPVYSGNTIYF